The 6 T cell receptor beta chains below were found in one sample sequenced in a study of blood T cell repertoires in COVID-19 (TCRdb year 2020). Library preparation was by the immunoSEQ multiplex PCR assay. TCRdb took over this immuneACCESS table, retaining in-frame rearrangements with V and J assigned. Such tables are incomplete; in checked studies, under half of the missing clones stem from an unresolved V gene, and the remainder is unexplained. The table for this sample lists approximately 440,000 clones; 75% to 90% of them were counted only once. About 0.65% of the sample belongs to the ten largest clones. Sequencing used PBMCs or T cells enriched from blood (not recorded which). Every receptor here comes from a woman aged 18-29 years who had recovered from COVID-19.

The rearrangement links TRBV5-1 to TRBJ1-1; D not certain. Germline CDR1 and CDR2: SGHRS and YFSETQ. Between the trimmed V and J ends, which lost 3 bases and 0 bases, there was a span of 18 bases. CDR3 length: 17 residues. CDR3 in amino acids: CASSSLASQSMNTEAFF. The CDR3, as DNA: TGCGCCAGCAGCTCCCTAGCCAGCCAGTCGATGAACACTGAAGCTTTCTTT.

The chain uses TRBV27 and TRBJ1-1; TRBD1 is a possible D gene (5 bases). Germline loops: CDR1 MNHEY, CDR2 SMNVEV (reference sequence). The CDR3 totals 13 residues. Trimming stripped 5 bases from V and 4 bases from J, with 11 bases between. The CDR3 DNA sequence: TGTGCCAGCAGTCGGAGGGGAAGCACTGAAGCTTTCTTT. It yields the protein CASSRRGSTEAFF.

For this clone: Other nucleotide sequences in the sample specify the same CDR3. J is TRBJ1-2 and V is TRBV18; 7 bases align to TRBD1. Germline CDR1 and CDR2: KGHSH and LQKENI. CDR3 length equals 13 residues. V lost 3 bases, J lost 2 bases, and 0 bases stayed unmatched. CDR3 sequence: CASSPDRNYGYTF. DNA for the CDR3: TGTGCCAGCTCACCGGACAGGAACTATGGCTACACCTTC.

The chain has TRBV19 and TRBJ2-1, with 9 bases fitting TRBD2. The CDR3 is 15 residues long. V shed 7 bases, J shed 5 bases, and the junction held 9 bases outside the gene matches. Germline loops: CDR1 LNHDA, CDR2 SQIVND (reference sequence). DNA of the CDR3: TGTGCCAGTATCGGCAGAGTAGCGGGGGACAATGAGCAGTTCTTC. Its protein product is CASIGRVAGDNEQFF.

This clone was seen a few times. Here the CDR3 DNA reads TGTGCCAGCAGCTTAGCAGGGGGCATTTTGGACACTGAAGCTTTCTTT. Translation gives CASSLAGGILDTEAFF. The chain carries TRBV7-8 and TRBJ1-1, with 7 bases aligning to TRBD1. Germline CDR1 is SGHVS and CDR2 is FQNEAQ. The CDR3 length is 16 residues. Trimming removed 0 bases from V and 3 bases from J; junction bases left unmatched: 7.

CDR3: CAISETLPGYTF. The CDR3 nucleotides are TGTGCCATCAGTGAGACTCTGCCGGGCTACACCTTC. The chain is built from TRBV10-3 and TRBJ1-2; D ambiguous. CDR3 length: 12 residues. The ends were cut back, 2 bases at V and 8 bases at J, with 9 bases in the middle. CDR1 is ENHRY, CDR2 SYGVKD, per germline.